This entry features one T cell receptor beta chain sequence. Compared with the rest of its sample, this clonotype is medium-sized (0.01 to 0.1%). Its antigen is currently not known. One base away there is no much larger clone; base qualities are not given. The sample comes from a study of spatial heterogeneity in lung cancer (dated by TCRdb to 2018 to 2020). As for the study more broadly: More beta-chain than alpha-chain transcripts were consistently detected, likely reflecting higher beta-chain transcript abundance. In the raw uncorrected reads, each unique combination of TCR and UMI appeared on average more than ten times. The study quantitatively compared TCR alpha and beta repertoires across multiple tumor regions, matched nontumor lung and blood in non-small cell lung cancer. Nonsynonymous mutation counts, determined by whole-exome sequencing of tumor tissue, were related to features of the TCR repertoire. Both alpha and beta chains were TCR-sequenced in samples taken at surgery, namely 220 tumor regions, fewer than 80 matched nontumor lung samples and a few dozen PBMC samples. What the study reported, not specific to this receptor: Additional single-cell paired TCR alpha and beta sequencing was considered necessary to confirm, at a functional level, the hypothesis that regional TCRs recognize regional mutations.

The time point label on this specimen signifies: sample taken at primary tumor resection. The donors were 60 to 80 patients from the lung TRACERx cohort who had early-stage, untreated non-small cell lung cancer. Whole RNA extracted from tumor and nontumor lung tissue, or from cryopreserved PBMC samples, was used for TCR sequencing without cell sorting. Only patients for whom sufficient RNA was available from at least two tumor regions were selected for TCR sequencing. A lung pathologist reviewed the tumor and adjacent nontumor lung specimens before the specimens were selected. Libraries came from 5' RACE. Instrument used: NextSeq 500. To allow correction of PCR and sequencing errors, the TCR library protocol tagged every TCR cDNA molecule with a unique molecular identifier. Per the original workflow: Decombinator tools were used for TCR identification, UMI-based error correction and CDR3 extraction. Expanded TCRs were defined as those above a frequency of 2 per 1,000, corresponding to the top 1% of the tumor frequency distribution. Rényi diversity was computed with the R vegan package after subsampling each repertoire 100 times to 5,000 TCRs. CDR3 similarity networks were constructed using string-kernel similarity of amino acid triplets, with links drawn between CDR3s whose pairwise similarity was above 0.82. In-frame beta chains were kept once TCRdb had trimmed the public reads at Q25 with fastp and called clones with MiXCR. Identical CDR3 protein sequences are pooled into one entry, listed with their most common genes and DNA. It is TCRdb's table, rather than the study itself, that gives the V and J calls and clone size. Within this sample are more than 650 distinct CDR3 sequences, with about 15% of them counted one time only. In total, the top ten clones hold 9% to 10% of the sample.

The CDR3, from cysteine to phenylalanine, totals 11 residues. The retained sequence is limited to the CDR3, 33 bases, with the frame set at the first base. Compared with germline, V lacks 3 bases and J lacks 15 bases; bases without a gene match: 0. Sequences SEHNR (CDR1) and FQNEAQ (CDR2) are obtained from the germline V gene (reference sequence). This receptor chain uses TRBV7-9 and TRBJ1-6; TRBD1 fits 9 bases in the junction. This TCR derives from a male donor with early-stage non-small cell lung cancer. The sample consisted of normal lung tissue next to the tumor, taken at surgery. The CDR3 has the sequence CASSLGQGLHF. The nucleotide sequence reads TGTGCCAGCAGCTTGGGACAGGGCCTCCACTTT.